The 9 T cell receptor beta chains below come from one sample, sequenced in a study of post-analysis software for immune sequencing data (dated by TCRdb to between 2014 and 2017). General findings and caveats noted by the study authors: Significantly higher frequencies in patients than in controls were found for a handful of TRBV segments, including TRBV5-6, TRBV5-1 and TRBV20-1.

Library preparation employed PCR. The sequencer listed for this sample is Illumina HiSeq 2500. To reduce PCR and sequencing biases, unique molecular identifiers were built into the TCR beta cDNA libraries. TCRdb cleaned the public reads at Q25 with fastp, built clones with MiXCR and kept in-frame beta chains. CDR3 protein duplicates are merged, each entry listing the most common genes and DNA. Counted in this sample were about 820,000 distinct CDR3 sequences; under 70% of them appeared once. The ten most abundant clones make up 4.6% of the sample. No antigen is known for these receptors. The sequencing input was blood. These receptor sequences come from a girl under 18 with multiple sclerosis.

Judged by abundance, this clonotype is medium-sized (0.01 to 0.1%). The genes are TRBV6-5 and TRBJ2-7; 7 bases fit TRBD1. Looked up from germline, CDR1 is MNHEY and CDR2 is SVGAGI. The ends lost 0 bases at V and 7 bases at J; junction bases unmatched: 3. The CDR3 length is 13 residues. In DNA, the CDR3 is TGTGCCAGCAGTTACTCCAAACAGGGGGAGCAGTACTTC. Its translation: CASSYSKQGEQYF.

This chain connects TRBV27 to TRBJ2-7; TRBD1 might be the D (6 bases). CDR1 and CDR2 from the germline V gene are MNHEY and SMNVEV (reference sequence). This CDR3 comprises 17 residues. Deletions cut 2 bases from V and 3 bases from J, with 20 bases between. CDR3 nucleotides: TGTGCCAGCAGTTTACTAGGGGGTAGTTCGAATAACTACGAGCAGTACTTC. Protein sequence: CASSLLGGSSNNYEQYF.

This chain uses TRBV7-2 with TRBJ2-1, with 8 positions matching TRBD1. Germline values: CDR1 SGHTA, CDR2 FQGNSA. After removal of 0 bases from V and 12 bases from J, the junction contained 7 bases not matched to a gene. CDR3 length: 14 amino acids. In DNA, the CDR3 is TGTGCCAGCAGCTTAGCGCAGGGGGCGGATGGGCAGTTCTTC. It codes for CASSLAQGADGQFF.

V and J are TRBV5-5 and TRBJ2-1; no clear D gene. The V gene lost 2 bases and the J gene lost 3 bases, with 15 bases spanning the gap. Germline CDR1 and CDR2: SGHKS and YYEKEE (reference sequence). The CDR3 contains 16 residues. The CDR3 reads CASSLTDPMYYNEQFF. Written as DNA, the CDR3 is TGTGCCAGCAGCTTAACGGACCCCATGTACTACAATGAGCAGTTCTTC.

This clonotype occurred a few times. This sequence joins TRBV12-3 or TRBV12-4 and TRBJ2-4; D possibly matches TRBD1 or TRBD2 (7 bases each). CDR3 length: 19 amino acids. The V and J ends lost 3 bases and 1 base respectively, with 22 bases between them. The CDR3 reads CASSFQGQGGFTAKNIQYF. The CDR3 nucleotides read TGTGCCAGCAGTTTTCAGGGGCAGGGGGGGTTTACGGCCAAAAACATTCAGTACTTC.

The chain joins TRBV2 to TRBJ1-6; 7 bases are a match to TRBD1. Germline values: CDR1 SNHLY, CDR2 FYNNEI. The junction had 12 bases not matched to a gene; V was cut back by 6 bases and J by 4 bases. The CDR3 runs to 17 residues. The CDR3 is CASRVSGTATYNSPLHF. CDR3 nucleotides: TGTGCCAGCAGAGTTTCCGGGACAGCGACTTATAATTCACCCCTCCACTTT.

This clonotype was seen only a few times. The chain has TRBV6-5 and TRBJ2-7; 8 bases match TRBD2. With 6 bases clipped from V and 3 bases from J, the junction kept 13 bases outside the gene matches. This CDR3 is 16 amino acids long. From germline, CDR1 is MNHEY and CDR2 SVGAGI. The CDR3 sequence is CASRPLAGEHNYEQYF. In DNA, the CDR3 is TGTGCCAGCAGACCTCTAGCGGGCGAGCATAACTACGAGCAGTACTTC.

The chain employs TRBV2 and TRBJ2-1; D remains unclear. Between the trimmed V and J ends, which lost 4 bases and 9 bases, there was a span of 19 bases. The germline CDR1 and CDR2 sequences are SNHLY and FYNNEI. The CDR3 runs to 15 residues. CDR3 nucleotide sequence: TGTGCCAGCAGTGTTTCGGCAGTAAGCGTTGGTGAGCAGTTCTTC. It specifies CASSVSAVSVGEQFF.

The chain carries TRBV29-1 and TRBJ1-2; TRBD1 matches at 7 bases. The CDR3 is 14 residues long. Losses at the gene ends were 0 bases for V and 7 bases for J; bases not matched to a gene: 8. Germline assignment: CDR1 SQVTM and CDR2 ANQGSEA. As DNA, the CDR3 is TGCAGCGTTGAAGAAAGGCAGGGGGGCGTTGGCTACACCTTC. Protein sequence: CSVEERQGGVGYTF. Looking up the rest from reference TRBV29-1 and TRBJ1-2 gives the full variable domain: SAVISQKPSRDICQRGTSLTIQCQVDSQVTMMFWYRQQPGQSLTLIATANQGSEATYESGFVIDKFPISRPNLTFSTLTVSNMSPEDSSIYLCSVEERQGGVGYTFGSGTRLTVV.